This TCR beta chain stems from a study of human T cells and chemical hapten exposure (dated by TCRdb to about 2021). About the investigation overall: For sensitization, 2% DPC in acetone was applied to a 2 cm by 2 cm area of upper inner arm skin. Weekly therapeutic DPC doses were additionally applied to the scalp of patients throughout the approximately 25-week study period. Patch testing was performed on the upper back with Finn chambers containing 0.01% DPC, and the patch tests were scored after 6 days according to International Contact Dermatitis Research Group standards. In alopecia patients, the study followed how the peripheral blood TCR repertoire changed in vivo over primary and secondary sensitization to diphenylcyclopropenone (DPC), a hapten. Blood samples were taken from patients before sensitization (week 0) and then at 2, 6 and about 24 weeks after DPC sensitization. Twenty-nine alopecia patients gave blood for TCR sequencing at one to four time points (pre-sensitization, 2, 6 and 24 weeks). The patient cohort, mostly female, included alopecia areata with under or over 50% scalp involvement, alopecia totalis and alopecia universalis. Libraries were pooled for sequencing, and variation in per-sample TCR yields was attributed mainly to small differences in library volumes within the pool. The investigation overall reported the following: Because all patients had alopecia, a presumed autoimmune disease, the immune response of the patients might differ from that of healthy individuals. DPC sensitization did not change the number of TCRs with a frequency above 1 in 1000, and there was no evidence of changes in global repertoire structure. After repeated subsampling, the strength of the expansion versus patch-test correlation and the threshold at which it became significant changed. A positive correlation was found between the number of PT1 expanded TCRs and patch test score, with significance reached at thresholds 8, 16 and 32 but not 4. Expanded TCRs formed significantly more large CDR3 similarity clusters than pre-sensitization or healthy control sets, consistent with antigen-driven responses.

The time point label here, explained by the study, means: patch test 2, 6 weeks after DPC sensitization. The treatment or condition label on this specimen signifies: therapeutic diphenylcyclopropenone sensitization with weekly scalp DPC. Blood at each patch-test visit was drawn before the patch test was applied. Patients were considered eligible if aged 18 to 70, diagnosed with alopecia and deemed suitable for DPC therapy, and patients were excluded if pregnant. Total RNA was extracted from unfractionated whole blood collected in Tempus Blood RNA tubes. The CDR3 covers 16 residues, taking in both the cysteine and the phenylalanine. Just the 48-base CDR3 DNA is kept, in frame starting at base 1. Trimming takes 1 base from V and 0 bases from J, and the germline ends sit 11 bases apart. According to the germline V gene, CDR1 reads SGHTA and CDR2 reads FQGNSA. This clonotype was counted many times. Its binding antigen is unknown. Base qualities were left out, and no much larger clone turns up one base away.

The method behind the library was RACE. Instrument used: NextSeq 500. During library preparation, unique molecular identifiers were attached to individual cDNA molecules so that TCRs could be counted quantitatively and reproducibly. For every blood RNA sample, sequencing covered both the TCR alpha and TCR beta chains. Concerning the study's data processing: The median number of TCRs per sample was approximately 98,000, ranging from roughly 20,000 to 690,600. V, J and CDR3 annotation of the TCR reads was performed with the Decombinator software suite. Every sample was subsampled to the same number of TCRs (28,000) for the PS versus PT1 abundance plots. TCRs were defined as expanded if absent before sensitization and observed at least eight times at the 2-week time point. The public reads were reprocessed in TCRdb via fastp at Q25 and MiXCR, keeping in-frame beta chains. Rows are combined by CDR3 protein, so each entry shows the most common genes and DNA. For this entry, the V and J calls and clone size follow TCRdb and not the study's own pipeline. Counted in this sample were some 70,000 distinct CDR3 sequences; approximately 10% of them appeared once. In total, the top ten clones hold around 7% of the sample.

This TCR came from a woman aged 50 to 65 with alopecia areata. Some clones in this sample may be carry-over from other donors' samples. The sequencing used whole blood, collected in connection with sensitization to the hapten diphenylcyclopropenone (DPC). The rearrangement combines TRBV7-2 with TRBJ2-3, with the identity of the D gene unclear. The nucleotide sequence is given as TGTGCCAGCAGCTTAGTCTCTGATCCTAGCACAGATACGCAGTATTTT. The translation is CASSLVSDPSTDTQYF.